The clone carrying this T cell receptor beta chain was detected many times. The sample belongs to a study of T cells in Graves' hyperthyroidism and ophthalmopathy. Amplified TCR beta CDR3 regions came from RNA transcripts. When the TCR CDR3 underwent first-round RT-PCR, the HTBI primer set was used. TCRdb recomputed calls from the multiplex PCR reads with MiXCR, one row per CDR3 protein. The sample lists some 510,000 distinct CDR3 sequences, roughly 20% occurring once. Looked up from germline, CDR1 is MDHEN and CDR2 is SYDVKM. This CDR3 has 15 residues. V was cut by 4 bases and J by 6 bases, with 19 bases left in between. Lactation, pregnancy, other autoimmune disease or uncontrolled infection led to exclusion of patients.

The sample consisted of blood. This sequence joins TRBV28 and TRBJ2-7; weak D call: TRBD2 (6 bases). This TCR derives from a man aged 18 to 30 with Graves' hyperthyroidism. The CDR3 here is CASSSLGGSLGEQYF. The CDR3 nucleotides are TGTGCCAGCAGTTCCTTGGGGGGATCCCTCGGCGAGCAGTACTTC.